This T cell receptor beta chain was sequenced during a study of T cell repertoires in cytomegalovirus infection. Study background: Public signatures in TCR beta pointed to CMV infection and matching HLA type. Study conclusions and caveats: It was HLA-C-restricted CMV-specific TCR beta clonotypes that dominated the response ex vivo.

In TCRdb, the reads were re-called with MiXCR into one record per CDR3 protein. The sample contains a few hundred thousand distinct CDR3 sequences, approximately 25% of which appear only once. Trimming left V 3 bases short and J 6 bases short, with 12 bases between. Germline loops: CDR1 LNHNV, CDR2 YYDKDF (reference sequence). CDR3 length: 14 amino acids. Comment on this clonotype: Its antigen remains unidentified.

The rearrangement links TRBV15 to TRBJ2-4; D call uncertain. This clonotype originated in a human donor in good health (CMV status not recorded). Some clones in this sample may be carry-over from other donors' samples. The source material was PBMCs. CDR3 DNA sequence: TGTGCCACCAGCAGGGTGATACGCGGAAACATTCAGTACTTC. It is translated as CATSRVIRGNIQYF. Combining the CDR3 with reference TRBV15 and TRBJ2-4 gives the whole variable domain DAMVIQNPRYQVTQFGKPVTLSCSQTLNHNVMYWYQQKSSQAPKLLFHYYDKDFNNEADTPDNFQSRRPNTSFCFLDIRSPGLGDTAMYLCATSRVIRGNIQYFGAGTRLSVL.